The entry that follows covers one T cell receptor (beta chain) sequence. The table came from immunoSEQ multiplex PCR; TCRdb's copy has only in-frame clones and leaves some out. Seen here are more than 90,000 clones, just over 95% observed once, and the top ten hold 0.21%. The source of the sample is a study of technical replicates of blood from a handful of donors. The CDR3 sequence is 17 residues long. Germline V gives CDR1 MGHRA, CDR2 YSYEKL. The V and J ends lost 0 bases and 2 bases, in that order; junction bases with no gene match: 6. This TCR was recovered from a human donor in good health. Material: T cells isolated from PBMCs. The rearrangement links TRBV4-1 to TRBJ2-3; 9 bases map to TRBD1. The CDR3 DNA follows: TGCGCCAGCAGCCAAGATGGGAACAGGGGGCTCACAGATACGCAGTATTTT. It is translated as CASSQDGNRGLTDTQYF.